This TCR beta chain was found in a study of T cell changes during pregnancy in multiple sclerosis. The CDR3 length is 14 residues. Trimming took 4 bases from V and 5 from J, leaving 14 bases between them. Per the germline V gene, CDR1 is MNHEY and CDR2 is SVGAGI. Assay used: immunoSEQ multiplex PCR; TCRdb lists only in-frame clones, some missing. The sample carries about 52,000 clones, over 85% recorded once. The material was CD4+ T cells from peripheral blood mononuclear cells, obtained before pregnancy. The TCR sequence derives from a female donor with multiple sclerosis, enrolled in a pregnancy study. This sequence joins TRBV6-5 and TRBJ1-2; D is ambiguous. Here the CDR3 DNA reads TGTGCCAGCAGTTCCCCAGACTACGGGTATGGCTACACCTTC. Translation: CASSSPDYGYGYTF.